The clone carrying this T cell receptor (beta chain) appeared once. This record belongs to a study of blood T cell repertoires in COVID-19. Study as a whole: Collection of acute and convalescent COVID-19 samples took place in the United States, Italy and Spain. T cells, B-cell-depleted T cells, or PBMCs provided the cDNA or gDNA that served as material.

The germline V gene has CDR1 MNHEY and CDR2 SMNVEV (reference sequence). V lost 2 bases, J lost 2 bases, and 15 bases lay in between. The CDR3 covers 17 residues. In the authors' methods: Amplification of reference gene primers was used by the study to estimate nucleated cell counts. TCRdb's copy holds only in-frame clones and misses some; the assay was immunoSEQ multiplex PCR. V, J and clone size were drawn from that table, and D and trimming were deduced from the DNA. The data contain roughly 56,000 clones, 85% of them singletons. The TCR originated in a man aged 65 to 85 with acute or convalescent COVID-19. V gene TRBV27 combines with J gene TRBJ2-2; tentatively, D is TRBD1 (5 bases). Sequenced sample: peripheral blood. DNA for the CDR3: TGTGCCAGCAGTTTAAGGAACAGGCTAACCAACACCGGGGAGCTGTTTTTT. Its translation is CASSLRNRLTNTGELFF.